This TCR beta chain stems from a study of T cells in Graves' hyperthyroidism and ophthalmopathy. Amplified TCR beta CDR3 regions came from RNA transcripts. The TCR CDR3 first-round RT-PCR relied on the HTBI primer set. TCRdb processed the multiplex PCR reads anew with MiXCR; each CDR3 protein has one entry. This table has 490,000 or so distinct CDR3 sequences, about 22% appearing once. This clonotype was observed at least ten times. Trimming at V came to 4 bases and at J to 7 bases, leaving 7 bases not matched to a gene. The CDR3 extends over 14 amino acids. The chain joins TRBV12-3 or TRBV12-4 to TRBJ2-1, with TRBD1 identical over 7 bases. The specimen sequenced was blood. The clonotype comes from a woman between 65 and 79 years old with Graves' ophthalmopathy. CDR3: CASSSREQGNEQFF. CDR3 coding DNA: TGTGCCAGCAGTTCCAGAGAACAGGGGAATGAGCAGTTCTTC.